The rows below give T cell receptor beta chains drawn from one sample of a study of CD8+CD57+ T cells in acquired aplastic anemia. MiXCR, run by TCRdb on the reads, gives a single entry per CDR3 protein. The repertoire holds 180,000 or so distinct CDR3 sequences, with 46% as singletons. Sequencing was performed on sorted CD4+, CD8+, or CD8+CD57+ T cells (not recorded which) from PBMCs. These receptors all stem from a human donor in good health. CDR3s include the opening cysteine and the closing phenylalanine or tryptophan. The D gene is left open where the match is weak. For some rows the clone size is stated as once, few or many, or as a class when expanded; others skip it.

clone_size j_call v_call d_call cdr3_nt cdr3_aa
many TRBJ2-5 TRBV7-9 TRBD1 TGTGCCAGCAGCTTTGGGACAGCCCAAGAGACCCAGTACTTC CASSFGTAQETQYF
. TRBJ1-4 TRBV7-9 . TGTGCCAGCAGCTGGGGGCTTAAGGAAAAACTGTTTTTT CASSWGLKEKLFF
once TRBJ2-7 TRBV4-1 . TGCGCCAGCAGCCAAGAAACGAAGGTGTCCTACGAGCAGTACTTC CASSQETKVSYEQYF
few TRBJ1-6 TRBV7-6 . TGTGCCAGCAGCGATACCGGGTCCGAATATAATTCACCCCTCCACTTT CASSDTGSEYNSPLHF
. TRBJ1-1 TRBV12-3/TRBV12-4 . TGTGCCAGCAGTTTAGTCCACCTTGAAGCTTTCTTT CASSLVHLEAFF
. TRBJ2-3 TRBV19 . TGTGCCAGCTCAACAACAGCCCAGGGTCGGGATACGCAGTATTTT CASSTTAQGRDTQYF
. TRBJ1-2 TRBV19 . TGTGCCAGTAATGACCCACGGTATGGCTACACCTTC CASNDPRYGYTF
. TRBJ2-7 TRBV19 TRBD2 TGTGCCAGTAGTATGAAGCGGGGTTCCCCCTACGAGCAGTACTTC CASSMKRGSPYEQYF
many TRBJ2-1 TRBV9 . TGTGCCAGCAGCGTTTCAGGGGAGTTCTACAATGAGCAGTTCTTC CASSVSGEFYNEQFF
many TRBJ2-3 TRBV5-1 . TGCGCCAGCAGCTCCTTGGGGGGGGGACAAACGCGCGCAGATACGCAGTATTTT CASSSLGGGQTRADTQYF
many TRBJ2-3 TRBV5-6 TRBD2 TGTGCCAGCAGCCTGGCCGGAGGAGCGGGAGGGCGCACAGATACGCAGTATTTT CASSLAGGAGGRTDTQYF
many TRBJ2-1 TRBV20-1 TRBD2 TGCAGTGCTGCTAGCGGCGGAGTGGATGAGCAGTTCTTC CSAASGGVDEQFF
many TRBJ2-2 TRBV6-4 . TGTGCCAGCAGTGGAATGACCGGGGAGCTGTTTTTT CASSGMTGELFF
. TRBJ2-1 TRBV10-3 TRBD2 TGTGCCAACAGTGAGGAGACTAGCGGATACAATGAGCAGTTCTTC CANSEETSGYNEQFF
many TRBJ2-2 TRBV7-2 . TGTGCCAGCAGCAAATGGACCGTGAACACCGGGGAGCTGTTTTTT CASSKWTVNTGELFF
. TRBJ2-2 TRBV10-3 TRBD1 TGTGCCATCAGCTCGGACAGGGGGCAATCTGGAAACACCGGGGAGCTGTTTTTT CAISSDRGQSGNTGELFF
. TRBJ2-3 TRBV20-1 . TGCAGTGCTAGAGATGCAACTAGCACAGATACGCAGTATTTT CSARDATSTDTQYF
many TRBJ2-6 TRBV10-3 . TGTGCCATCAGTGGGGTCTCGAGGGGGGCCACTGGGGCCAACGTCCTGACTTTC CAISGVSRGATGANVLTF
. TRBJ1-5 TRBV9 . TGTGCCAGCAGTGCTCGGGACGTCAATCAGCCCCAGCATTTT CASSARDVNQPQHF
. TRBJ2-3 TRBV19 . TGTGCCAGTATCGGAGGGGCAGGGGATACGCAGTATTTT CASIGGAGDTQYF
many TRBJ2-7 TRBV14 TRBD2 TGTGCCAGCAGCCAAGGACTAGCGGGACCCTACGAGCAGTACTTC CASSQGLAGPYEQYF
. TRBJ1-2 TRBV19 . TGTGCCAGTAGTTTGGGCTCCCTCAACTATGGCTACACCTTC CASSLGSLNYGYTF
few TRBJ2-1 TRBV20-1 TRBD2 TGCAGTGCTACCACCCCTAGCGGGTTATACAATGAGCAGCTCTTC CSATTPSGLYNEQLF
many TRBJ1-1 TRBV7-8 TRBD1 TGTGCCAGCAGCCGACATCGGGACAGGAACACTGAAGCTTTCTTT CASSRHRDRNTEAFF
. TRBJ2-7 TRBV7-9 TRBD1 TGTGCCAGCAGGGGACAGGGCGGACACTACGAGCAGTGCTTC CASRGQGGHYEQCF
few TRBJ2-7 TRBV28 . TGTGCCAGCAGTCCGGAGGGGAAGGGGCCCCGCGAGCAGTACTTC CASSPEGKGPREQYF
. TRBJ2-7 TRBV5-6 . TGTGCCAGCAGCTCGCCCCGCGCCAGGGGTATCTCCTACGAGCAGTACTTC CASSSPRARGISYEQYF
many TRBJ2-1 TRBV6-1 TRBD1 TGTGCCAGCAGCCAGGGGGGGACAGGGTTGAGCAATGAGCAGTTCTTC CASSQGGTGLSNEQFF
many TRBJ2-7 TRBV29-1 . TGCAGCGTATCCGGGCCTTACGAGCAGTACTTC CSVSGPYEQYF
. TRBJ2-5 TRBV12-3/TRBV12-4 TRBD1 TGTGCCAGCAGCCTCACAGGGGGCGCGAGGGAGACCCAGTACTTC CASSLTGGARETQYF
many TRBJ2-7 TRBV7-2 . TGTGCCAGCAGTTTCGCGGATACCTACGAGCAGTACTTC CASSFADTYEQYF
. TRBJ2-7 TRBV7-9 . TGTGCCAGCAGCGCCCTGACAGCCTACGAGCAGTACTTC CASSALTAYEQYF
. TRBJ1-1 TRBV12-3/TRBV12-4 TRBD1 TGTGCCAGCAGTTTAGCCGGGACAGAGAACACTGAAGCTTTCTTT CASSLAGTENTEAFF
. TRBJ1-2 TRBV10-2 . TGCGCCAGCAGTGTGGACAGTAACCCTTCTAACTATGGCTACACCTTC CASSVDSNPSNYGYTF
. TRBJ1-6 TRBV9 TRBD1 TGTGCCAGCGCGACAGGGGATCGGTCACCCCTCCACTTT CASATGDRSPLHF
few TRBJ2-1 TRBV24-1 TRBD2 TGTGCCACCAGTGACCCTAGCGGACTATACAATGAGCAGTTCTTC CATSDPSGLYNEQFF
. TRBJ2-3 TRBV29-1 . TGCAGCGTTGATGGAACCGAGAGCGGAGGCACAGATACGCAGTATTTT CSVDGTESGGTDTQYF
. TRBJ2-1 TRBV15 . TGTGCCACCAGCAGAGGGGTGGTGCGTTCCTACAATGAGCAGTTCTTC CATSRGVVRSYNEQFF
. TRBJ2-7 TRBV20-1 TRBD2 TGCAGTGCTAGAGATAGCGGGTTAGCCTACGAGCAGTACTTC CSARDSGLAYEQYF
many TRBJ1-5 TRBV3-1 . TGTGCCAGCAGCCAGGGGGGGCAGCCCCAGCATTTT CASSQGGQPQHF
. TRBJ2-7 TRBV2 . TGTGCCAGCAGTGATGGCCCGGCTTACGAGCAGTACTTC CASSDGPAYEQYF
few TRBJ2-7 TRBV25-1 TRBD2 TGTGCCAGCAGTGAATATGGAGAAGCGGGAAACGGCGAGCAGTACTTC CASSEYGEAGNGEQYF